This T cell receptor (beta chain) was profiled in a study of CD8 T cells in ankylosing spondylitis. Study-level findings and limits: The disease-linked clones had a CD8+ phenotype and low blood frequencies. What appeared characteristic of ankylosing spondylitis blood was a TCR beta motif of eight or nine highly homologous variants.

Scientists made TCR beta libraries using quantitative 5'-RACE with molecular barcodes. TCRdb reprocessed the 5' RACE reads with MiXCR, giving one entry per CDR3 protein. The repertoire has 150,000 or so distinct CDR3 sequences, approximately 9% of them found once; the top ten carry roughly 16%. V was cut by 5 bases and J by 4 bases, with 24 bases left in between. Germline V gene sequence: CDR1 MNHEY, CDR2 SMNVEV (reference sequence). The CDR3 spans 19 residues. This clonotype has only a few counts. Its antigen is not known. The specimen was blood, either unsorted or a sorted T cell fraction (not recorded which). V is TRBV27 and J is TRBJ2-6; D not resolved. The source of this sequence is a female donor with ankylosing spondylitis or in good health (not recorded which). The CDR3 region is CASSPDAIVVGYGANVLTF. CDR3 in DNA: TGTGCCAGCAGTCCAGACGCGATAGTAGTGGGCTACGGGGCCAACGTCCTGACTTTC. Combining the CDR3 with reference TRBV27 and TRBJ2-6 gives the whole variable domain EAQVTQNPRYLITVTGKKLTVTCSQNMNHEYMSWYRQDPGLGLRQIYYSMNVEVTDKGDVPEGYKVSRKEKRNFPLILESPSPNQTSLYFCASSPDAIVVGYGANVLTFGAGSRLTVL.